This is a list of T cell receptor beta chains from one sample in a study of blood T cell repertoires in COVID-19. Clones were read by immunoSEQ multiplex PCR, and TCRdb kept only the in-frame ones, dropping some. The repertoire has about 190,000 clones, around nine tenths of them found once; the top ten carry 0.95% to 1.3%. The sample consisted of peripheral blood. The receptors stem from a young man with acute or convalescent COVID-19. Both conserved end residues are trimmed from each CDR3. Each record gives: V gene, clone size, J gene, CDR3 protein. The size entry is marked missing in some rows and otherwise reads once, few, many or a size class.

v_gene: TRBV28
abundance: .
j_gene: TRBJ1-5
CDR3aa: ASSWGTEPQPQH

v_gene: TRBV6-1
abundance: .
j_gene: TRBJ2-7
CDR3aa: ASSEELTGLYEQY

v_gene: TRBV11-2
abundance: once
j_gene: TRBJ1-4
CDR3aa: ASGGGLATNEKLF

v_gene: TRBV15
abundance: .
j_gene: TRBJ2-7
CDR3aa: ATSRGGSLAREQY

v_gene: TRBV5-4
abundance: .
j_gene: TRBJ2-3
CDR3aa: ASSLGYSPDTQY

v_gene: TRBV11-2
abundance: .
j_gene: TRBJ1-2
CDR3aa: ASSLGHRTRSFHGYT

v_gene: TRBV7-3
abundance: .
j_gene: TRBJ2-1
CDR3aa: ASSSRGGVYNEQF

v_gene: TRBV9
abundance: once
j_gene: TRBJ2-7
CDR3aa: ASSVVSSSYEQY

v_gene: TRBV21-1
abundance: .
j_gene: TRBJ2-5
CDR3aa: ASSRDKQETQY

v_gene: TRBV19
abundance: .
j_gene: TRBJ1-2
CDR3aa: ASLDRDDYGYT

v_gene: TRBV5-1
abundance: .
j_gene: TRBJ2-1
CDR3aa: ASSLTIGSEQF

v_gene: TRBV6-5
abundance: .
j_gene: TRBJ1-6
CDR3aa: ASIGTDKNSPLH

v_gene: TRBV4-2
abundance: .
j_gene: TRBJ2-7
CDR3aa: ASSQGGGGSPGDEQY

v_gene: TRBV13
abundance: .
j_gene: TRBJ2-3
CDR3aa: ASSSQQGASTDTQY

v_gene: TRBV4-1
abundance: .
j_gene: TRBJ1-4
CDR3aa: ASSQGTGTGVGAQEKLF

v_gene: TRBV19
abundance: .
j_gene: TRBJ2-4
CDR3aa: ASSRDRVSKNIQY

v_gene: TRBV30
abundance: .
j_gene: TRBJ1-1
CDR3aa: AWNPDRLNTEAF

v_gene: TRBV3-1/TRBV3-2
abundance: .
j_gene: TRBJ1-2
CDR3aa: ASSQDPRTALYGYT

v_gene: TRBV2
abundance: .
j_gene: TRBJ1-5
CDR3aa: ASKGQGAMGNQPQH

v_gene: TRBV28
abundance: .
j_gene: TRBJ2-7
CDR3aa: ASTSGSYEQY

v_gene: TRBV5-1
abundance: .
j_gene: TRBJ1-1
CDR3aa: ASSFGTGRGTEAF

v_gene: TRBV28
abundance: .
j_gene: TRBJ1-1
CDR3aa: ASSSLTGMKRAF

v_gene: TRBV27
abundance: .
j_gene: TRBJ1-4
CDR3aa: ASSLTDRFNEKLF

v_gene: TRBV28
abundance: .
j_gene: TRBJ1-6
CDR3aa: ASSRGLNNSPLH

v_gene: TRBV27
abundance: .
j_gene: TRBJ2-7
CDR3aa: ASSSREGTSGSYEQY

v_gene: TRBV19
abundance: .
j_gene: TRBJ2-3
CDR3aa: ASSRAQGTSTDTQY

v_gene: TRBV28
abundance: .
j_gene: TRBJ2-7
CDR3aa: ATLGQPWDEQY

v_gene: TRBV5-1
abundance: .
j_gene: TRBJ2-4
CDR3aa: ASSLRQGVNIQY